Listed here is a single TCR beta chain. Its antigen remains unknown. The sample originates from a study of cytomegalovirus exposure and HLA in healthy donors. Points from the study as a whole: For TCR beta chains, V- and J-gene trimming was later linked to a missense DCLRE1C variant.

J lost 2 bases, V lost 6 bases, and 5 bases had no gene match. The CDR3 loop spans 14 amino acids. From germline, CDR1 is MNHEY and CDR2 SMNVEV (reference sequence). Amplification used 60 Vbeta primers and 13 Jbeta primers. Some clones are missing from TCRdb's copy, which holds only in-frame ones; the method was immunoSEQ multiplex PCR. The sample lists 200,000 or so clones; roughly nine tenths were seen once. The TCR was taken from a girl less than two years old in good health and CMV-seronegative. The chain carries TRBV27 and TRBJ2-7, with TRBD1 identical over 9 bases. The source material was PBMCs. The DNA of the CDR3 is TGTGCCAGCAGCCAGACAGGGGGGGCCTACGAGCAGTACTTC. Translated: CASSQTGGAYEQYF.